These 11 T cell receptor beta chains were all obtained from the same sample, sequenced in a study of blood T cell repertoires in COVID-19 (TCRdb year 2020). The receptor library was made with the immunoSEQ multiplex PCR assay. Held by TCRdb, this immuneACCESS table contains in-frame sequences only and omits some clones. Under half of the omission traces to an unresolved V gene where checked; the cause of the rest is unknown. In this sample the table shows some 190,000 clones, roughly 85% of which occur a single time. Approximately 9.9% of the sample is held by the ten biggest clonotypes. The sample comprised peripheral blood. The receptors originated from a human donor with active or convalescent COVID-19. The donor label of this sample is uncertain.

The CDR3 region is CASRPQDTQYF. CDR3 nucleotide sequence: TGTGCCAGCAGGCCTCAGGATACGCAGTATTTT. The V call is TRBV7-9, the J call TRBJ2-3; D unresolved. Looked up from germline, CDR1 is SEHNR and CDR2 is FQNEAQ (reference sequence). Trimming left V 6 bases short and J 6 bases short, with 7 bases between. The CDR3 runs to 11 residues.

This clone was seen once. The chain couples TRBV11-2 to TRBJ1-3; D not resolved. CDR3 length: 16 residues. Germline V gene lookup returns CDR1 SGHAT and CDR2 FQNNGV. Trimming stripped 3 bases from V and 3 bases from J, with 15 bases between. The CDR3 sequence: CASSFGLLTSGNTIYF. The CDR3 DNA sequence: TGTGCCAGCAGCTTCGGTCTTCTGACTAGTGGAAACACCATATATTTT.

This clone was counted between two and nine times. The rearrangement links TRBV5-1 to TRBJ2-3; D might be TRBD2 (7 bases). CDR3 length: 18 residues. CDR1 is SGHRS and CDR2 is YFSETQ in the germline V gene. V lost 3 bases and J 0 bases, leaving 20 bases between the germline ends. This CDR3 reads CASSWRGGGGLSTDTQYF. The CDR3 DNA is TGCGCCAGCAGCTGGAGGGGTGGCGGGGGCCTTAGCACAGATACGCAGTATTTT. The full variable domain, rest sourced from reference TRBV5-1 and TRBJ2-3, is KAGVTQTPRYLIKTRGQQVTLSCSPISGHRSVSWYQQTPGQGLQFLFEYFSETQRNKGNFPGRFSGRQFSNSRSEMNVSTLELGDSALYLCASSWRGGGGLSTDTQYFGPGTRLTVL.

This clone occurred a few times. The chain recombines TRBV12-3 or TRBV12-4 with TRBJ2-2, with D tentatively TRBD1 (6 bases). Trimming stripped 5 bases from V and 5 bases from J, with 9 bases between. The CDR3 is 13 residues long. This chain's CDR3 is CASSPTGTGELFF. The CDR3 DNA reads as TGTGCCAGCAGTCCTACAGGGACCGGGGAGCTGTTTTTT.

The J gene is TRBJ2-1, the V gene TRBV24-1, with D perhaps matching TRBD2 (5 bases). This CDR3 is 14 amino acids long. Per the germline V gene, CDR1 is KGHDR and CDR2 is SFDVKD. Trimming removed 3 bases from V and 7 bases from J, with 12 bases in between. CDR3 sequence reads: CATSDARVRNEQFF. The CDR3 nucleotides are TGTGCCACCAGTGATGCGAGGGTAAGGAATGAGCAGTTCTTC.

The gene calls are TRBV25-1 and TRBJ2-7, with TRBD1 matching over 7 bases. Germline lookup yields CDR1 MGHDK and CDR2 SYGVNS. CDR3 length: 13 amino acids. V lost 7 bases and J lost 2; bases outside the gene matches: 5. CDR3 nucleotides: TGTGCCAGCATCTCAGGACAGGCCTACGAGCAGTACTTC. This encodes CASISGQAYEQYF.

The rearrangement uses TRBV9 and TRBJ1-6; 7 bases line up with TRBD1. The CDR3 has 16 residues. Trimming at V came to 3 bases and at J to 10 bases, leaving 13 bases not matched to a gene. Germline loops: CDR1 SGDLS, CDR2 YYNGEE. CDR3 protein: CASSEHRGYGDSPLHF. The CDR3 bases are TGTGCCAGCAGCGAACACAGGGGTTACGGGGACTCACCCCTCCACTTT.

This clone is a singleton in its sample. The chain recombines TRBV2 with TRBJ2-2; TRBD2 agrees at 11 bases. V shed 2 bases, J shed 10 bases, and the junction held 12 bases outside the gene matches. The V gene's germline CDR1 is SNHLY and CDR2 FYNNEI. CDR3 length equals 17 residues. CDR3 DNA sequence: TGTGCCAGCAGTGAATCAACTAGCGGGGGCCTACTTGTGGAGCTGTTTTTT. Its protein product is CASSESTSGGLLVELFF.

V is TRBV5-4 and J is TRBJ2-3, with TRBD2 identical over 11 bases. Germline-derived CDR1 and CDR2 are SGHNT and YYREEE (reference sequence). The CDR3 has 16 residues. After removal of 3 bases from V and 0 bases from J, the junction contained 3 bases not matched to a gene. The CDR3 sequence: CASSSRLAGSTDTQYF. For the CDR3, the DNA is TGTGCCAGCAGCTCGCGACTAGCGGGAAGCACAGATACGCAGTATTTT.

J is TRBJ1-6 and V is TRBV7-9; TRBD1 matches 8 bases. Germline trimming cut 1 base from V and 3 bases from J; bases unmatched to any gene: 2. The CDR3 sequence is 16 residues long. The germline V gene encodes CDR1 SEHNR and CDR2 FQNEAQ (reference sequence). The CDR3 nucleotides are TGTGCCAGCAGCTTAGGGACAGGGTTCTATAATTCACCCCTCCACTTT. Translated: CASSLGTGFYNSPLHF.

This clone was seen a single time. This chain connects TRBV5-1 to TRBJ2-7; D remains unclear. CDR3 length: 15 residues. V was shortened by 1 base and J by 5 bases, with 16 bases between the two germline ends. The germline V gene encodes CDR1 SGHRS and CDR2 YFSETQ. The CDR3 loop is CASSLRPTVADEQYF. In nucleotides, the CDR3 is TGCGCCAGCAGCTTGAGGCCGACTGTGGCCGACGAGCAGTACTTC.